A selection of T cell receptor beta chains follows, all from one sample in a study of T cell responses to AZD1222 COVID-19 vaccine. TCRdb's table, derived via immunoSEQ multiplex PCR, lists solely in-frame clones and lacks some. The data contain 150,000 or so clones, 89% of them singletons. The sample here was peripheral blood, taken on day 0 of AZD1222 vaccination. These receptors all stem from an adult in good health. Each CDR3 is given with its conserved first and last residue. Fields, in order: CDR3 protein, CDR3 DNA, clone size, D gene, J gene, V gene, CDR3 length. D genes are given only for firm matches. A row's size may be missing; if present it is once, few, many or a size class.

CDR3: CALYGRSSYNEQFF
DNA: TGTGCCTTATATGGGAGGAGCTCCTACAATGAGCAGTTCTTC
size: NA
D: NA
J: TRBJ2-1
V: TRBV30
length: 14

CDR3: CASSFQNTEAFF
DNA: TGTGCCAGCAGCTTCCAAAACACTGAAGCTTTCTTT
size: few
D: NA
J: TRBJ1-1
V: TRBV7-9
length: 12

CDR3: CASSPRSDSPLHF
DNA: TGTGCCAGCAGCCCTAGATCCGATTCACCCCTCCACTTT
size: NA
D: NA
J: TRBJ1-6
V: TRBV7-8
length: 13

CDR3: CASSLIWDSPLHF
DNA: TGTGCCAGCAGCTTAATTTGGGATTCACCCCTCCACTTT
size: NA
D: NA
J: TRBJ1-6
V: TRBV7-2
length: 13

CDR3: CASSRQDYNYGYTF
DNA: TGCGCCAGCAGTCGACAAGACTATAACTATGGCTACACCTTC
size: NA
D: NA
J: TRBJ1-2
V: TRBV5-1
length: 14

CDR3: CASTERRGNEQFF
DNA: TGTGCCAGTACCGAGAGAAGGGGTAATGAGCAGTTCTTC
size: NA
D: NA
J: TRBJ2-1
V: TRBV19
length: 13

CDR3: CASSSGQGENYGYTF
DNA: TGTGCCAGTAGTTCCGGACAGGGCGAGAACTATGGCTACACCTTC
size: NA
D: TRBD1
J: TRBJ1-2
V: TRBV19
length: 15

CDR3: CASSYGGRASNTEAFF
DNA: TGTGCCAGCAGTTACGGGGGGAGGGCTTCGAACACTGAAGCTTTCTTT
size: NA
D: NA
J: TRBJ1-1
V: TRBV6-5
length: 16

CDR3: CASSLLGERGTEAFF
DNA: TGTGCCAGCAGTTTATTGGGAGAGCGTGGCACTGAAGCTTTCTTT
size: NA
D: NA
J: TRBJ1-1
V: TRBV28
length: 15

CDR3: CASSFHTAEAFF
DNA: TGTGCCAGCAGTTTCCATACCGCTGAAGCTTTCTTT
size: NA
D: NA
J: TRBJ1-1
V: TRBV6-2/TRBV6-3
length: 12

CDR3: CASSAQGRPYNEQFF
DNA: TGTGCCAGTAGTGCCCAAGGGCGACCCTACAATGAGCAGTTCTTC
size: NA
D: NA
J: TRBJ2-1
V: TRBV19
length: 15

CDR3: CASSLQGRTTEAFF
DNA: TGTGCCAGCAGCTTACAGGGACGGACCACTGAAGCTTTCTTT
size: NA
D: NA
J: TRBJ1-1
V: TRBV7-2
length: 14

CDR3: CASSGVYGYNEQFF
DNA: TGTGCCAGCAGTGGGGTGTACGGCTACAATGAGCAGTTCTTC
size: NA
D: NA
J: TRBJ2-1
V: TRBV2
length: 14

CDR3: CASSLAAGTGELFF
DNA: TGCGCCAGCAGCTTGGCGGCGGGCACCGGGGAGCTGTTTTTT
size: NA
D: NA
J: TRBJ2-2
V: TRBV5-1
length: 14

CDR3: CASSIMSSGNTIYF
DNA: TGTGCCAGTAGTATAATGAGCTCTGGAAACACCATATATTTT
size: NA
D: NA
J: TRBJ1-3
V: TRBV19
length: 14

CDR3: CASSIGNRNSNQPQHF
DNA: TGTGCCAGTAGTATTGGGAACAGAAATAGCAATCAGCCCCAGCATTTT
size: NA
D: NA
J: TRBJ1-5
V: TRBV19
length: 16

CDR3: CASSPGLVSRETQYF
DNA: TGTGCCAGTAGTCCTGGACTAGTATCTCGGGAGACCCAGTACTTC
size: many
D: TRBD2
J: TRBJ2-5
V: TRBV19
length: 15

CDR3: CASSSYCLGSYTF
DNA: TGTGCCAGCAGCTCCTACTGCTTGGGTAGCTACACCTTC
size: NA
D: NA
J: TRBJ1-2
V: TRBV11-2
length: 13

CDR3: CASSLTGVPKETQYF
DNA: TGTGCCAGCAGCTTAACAGGGGTTCCTAAAGAGACCCAGTACTTC
size: NA
D: TRBD1
J: TRBJ2-5
V: TRBV7-9
length: 15

CDR3: CASSLSGGVYGYTF
DNA: TGTGCCAGCAGTTTATCGGGGGGTGTCTATGGCTACACCTTC
size: NA
D: NA
J: TRBJ1-2
V: TRBV28
length: 14

CDR3: CASSLARVDTQYF
DNA: TGTGCCAGCAGCTTAGCCAGGGTGGATACGCAGTATTTT
size: NA
D: NA
J: TRBJ2-3
V: TRBV7-9
length: 13

CDR3: CASSYPGGAAKDGYTF
DNA: TGTGCCAGCAGTTACCCGGGAGGTGCTGCAAAGGATGGCTACACCTTC
size: NA
D: NA
J: TRBJ1-2
V: TRBV6-6
length: 16

CDR3: CASSFEGQVPTEAFF
DNA: TGTGCCAGCAGCTTCGAAGGACAGGTCCCCACGGAAGCTTTCTTT
size: NA
D: TRBD1
J: TRBJ1-1
V: TRBV7-3
length: 15

CDR3: CASSTPQTLGAFF
DNA: TGTGCCAGTAGTACTCCTCAGACACTCGGAGCTTTCTTT
size: NA
D: NA
J: TRBJ1-1
V: TRBV19
length: 13

CDR3: CASSLRREYGEQYF
DNA: TGTGCCAGCAGCTTACGGCGGGAGTATGGCGAGCAGTACTTC
size: NA
D: TRBD2
J: TRBJ2-7
V: TRBV7-3
length: 14

CDR3: CASSFVDSNQPQHF
DNA: TGTGCCAGCAGCTTCGTAGATTCCAATCAGCCCCAGCATTTT
size: NA
D: NA
J: TRBJ1-5
V: TRBV7-9
length: 14

CDR3: CASRALLGPNTEAFF
DNA: TGTGCCAGCAGGGCCTTATTGGGGCCGAACACTGAAGCTTTCTTT
size: NA
D: NA
J: TRBJ1-1
V: TRBV9
length: 15

CDR3: CASSQGGSNNGDTQYF
DNA: TGCGCCAGCAGCCAAGGGGGATCCAACAACGGAGATACGCAGTATTTT
size: NA
D: NA
J: TRBJ2-3
V: TRBV4-3
length: 16

CDR3: CASTTDRYNTEAFF
DNA: TGTGCCAGCACCACGGACAGGTATAACACTGAAGCTTTCTTT
size: NA
D: TRBD1
J: TRBJ1-1
V: TRBV28
length: 14

CDR3: CASSETTGNYGYTF
DNA: TGTGCCAGCAGCGAAACGACAGGAAACTATGGCTACACCTTC
size: few
D: NA
J: TRBJ1-2
V: TRBV9
length: 14

CDR3: CASSPPWLRGGYGYTF
DNA: TGCGCCAGCAGCCCTCCGTGGCTGAGAGGAGGCTATGGCTACACCTTC
size: NA
D: NA
J: TRBJ1-2
V: TRBV4-1
length: 16

CDR3: CASSLAGVGNSPLHF
DNA: TGTGCCAGCAGCTTAGCAGGTGTTGGTAATTCACCCCTCCACTTT
size: NA
D: NA
J: TRBJ1-6
V: TRBV7-2
length: 15

CDR3: CASRLGPSRVYEQYF
DNA: TGTGCCAGCAGACTGGGACCCTCCAGGGTCTACGAGCAGTACTTC
size: once
D: NA
J: TRBJ2-7
V: TRBV5-4
length: 15

CDR3: CASSLGSVGSTDTQYF
DNA: TGTGCCAGCAGCTTAGGATCGGTTGGAAGCACAGATACGCAGTATTTT
size: NA
D: NA
J: TRBJ2-3
V: TRBV7-2
length: 16

CDR3: CASGLAQETQYF
DNA: TGTGCCAGTGGACTAGCTCAAGAGACCCAGTACTTC
size: NA
D: TRBD2
J: TRBJ2-5
V: TRBV19
length: 12

CDR3: CASSEGREVSPLHF
DNA: TGTGCCAGCAGCGAGGGCAGGGAGGTGTCACCCCTCCACTTT
size: NA
D: NA
J: TRBJ1-6
V: TRBV9
length: 14

CDR3: CASSLGGRSNTEAFF
DNA: TGTGCCAGCAGTTTGGGAGGGCGATCGAACACTGAAGCTTTCTTT
size: NA
D: NA
J: TRBJ1-1
V: TRBV28
length: 15

CDR3: CASSPGLAVGGQFF
DNA: TGTGCCAGCAGCCCGGGACTAGCGGTTGGGGGGCAGTTCTTC
size: NA
D: TRBD2
J: TRBJ2-1
V: TRBV7-3
length: 14

CDR3: CASSLQLQETQYF
DNA: TGTGCCAGCTCACTACAGCTCCAAGAGACCCAGTACTTC
size: NA
D: NA
J: TRBJ2-5
V: TRBV18
length: 13

CDR3: CASSVGTGRGTYEQYF
DNA: TGTGCCAGCAGCGTCGGGACAGGGAGAGGAACATACGAGCAGTACTTC
size: NA
D: TRBD1
J: TRBJ2-7
V: TRBV3-1/TRBV3-2
length: 16

CDR3: CASSLLGLARTDTQYF
DNA: TGTGCCAGCAGTTTATTAGGACTAGCCCGAACAGATACGCAGTATTTT
size: NA
D: TRBD2
J: TRBJ2-3
V: TRBV27
length: 16

CDR3: CASSLGPSGSDTQYF
DNA: TGTGCCAGCAGCTTAGGCCCCAGCGGGTCAGATACGCAGTATTTT
size: NA
D: NA
J: TRBJ2-3
V: TRBV7-3
length: 15

CDR3: CASSSHQDRYNEQFF
DNA: TGTGCCAGCAGTTCCCACCAGGACAGATACAATGAGCAGTTCTTC
size: NA
D: NA
J: TRBJ2-1
V: TRBV27
length: 15

CDR3: CASSVAAGGEFYEQFF
DNA: TGTGCCAGCAGCGTAGCCGCCGGTGGTGAATTTTATGAGCAGTTCTTC
size: NA
D: NA
J: TRBJ2-1
V: TRBV9
length: 16

CDR3: CASSQDMEGGSPLHF
DNA: TGTGCCAGCAGCCAAGATATGGAGGGGGGTTCACCCCTCCACTTT
size: NA
D: NA
J: TRBJ1-6
V: TRBV4-2
length: 15

CDR3: CASATGSYTEAFF
DNA: TGTGCCAGCGCGACAGGGAGTTACACTGAAGCTTTCTTT
size: NA
D: TRBD1
J: TRBJ1-1
V: TRBV25-1
length: 13

CDR3: CASSTSTGSLRQPQHF
DNA: TGTGCCAGTAGCACATCGACCGGGTCTTTGCGGCAGCCCCAGCATTTT
size: NA
D: NA
J: TRBJ1-5
V: TRBV19
length: 16

CDR3: CASSLGRRGRRTDTQYF
DNA: TGTGCCAGCAGTTTGGGGCGAAGGGGGCGCCGCACAGATACGCAGTATTTT
size: NA
D: TRBD1
J: TRBJ2-3
V: TRBV27
length: 17

CDR3: CASSLAGGRNEQFF
DNA: TGTGCCAGCAGTCTAGCGGGAGGGCGTAATGAGCAGTTCTTC
size: once
D: TRBD2
J: TRBJ2-1
V: TRBV2
length: 14

CDR3: CASSWGGVFSNTEAFF
DNA: TGTGCCAGCAGCTGGGGAGGGGTATTCTCGAACACTGAAGCTTTCTTT
size: NA
D: NA
J: TRBJ1-1
V: TRBV3-1/TRBV3-2
length: 16

CDR3: CASSQGDAATEAFF
DNA: TGCGCCAGCAGCCAGGGGGACGCCGCCACTGAAGCTTTCTTT
size: NA
D: TRBD1
J: TRBJ1-1
V: TRBV5-1
length: 14

CDR3: CATSDSGSSQETQYF
DNA: TGTGCCACCAGTGATTCGGGCAGCTCCCAAGAGACCCAGTACTTC
size: NA
D: NA
J: TRBJ2-5
V: TRBV24-1
length: 15

CDR3: CASSVGRFSSGANVLTF
DNA: TGTGCCAGCAGTGTCGGACGGTTTAGCTCTGGGGCCAACGTCCTGACTTTC
size: NA
D: NA
J: TRBJ2-6
V: TRBV28
length: 17

CDR3: CASSLTGGPNPYEQYF
DNA: TGTGCCAGCAGCTTAACAGGGGGACCTAACCCCTACGAGCAGTACTTC
size: NA
D: TRBD1
J: TRBJ2-7
V: TRBV5-6
length: 16

CDR3: CATSRDPGGWTEAFF
DNA: TGTGCCACCAGCAGAGATCCTGGGGGGTGGACTGAAGCTTTCTTT
size: NA
D: NA
J: TRBJ1-1
V: TRBV15
length: 15